The present T cell receptor beta chain was sequenced within a study of T cells in tuberculosis. TCRdb keeps only in-frame clones here, not all; method: immunoSEQ multiplex PCR. The sample holds nearly 60,000 clones, roughly 90% seen once. This clone was detected only a few times. Sorting used thawed, overnight-rested PBMC stained with anti-CD3, a viability dye and GMM-loaded CD1B tetramer. The CD1B tetramers carried C32 glucose monomycolate purified from Rhodococcus equi. This sequence originates from an adult woman with latent tuberculosis. The sequenced material came from CD1b-GMM tetramer-negative cells sorted from PBMCs.

The CDR3 DNA follows: TGTGCCAGCAGCCCCCAGGGACTAGCGGGAGTGGAGACCCAGTACTTC. Translation gives CASSPQGLAGVETQYF. The chain recombines TRBV7-2 with TRBJ2-5; 14 bases are a match to TRBD2. This CDR3 region has 16 residues. Losses at the gene ends were 5 bases for V and 5 bases for J; bases not matched to a gene: 7. Germline-derived CDR1 and CDR2 are SGHTA and FQGNSA.